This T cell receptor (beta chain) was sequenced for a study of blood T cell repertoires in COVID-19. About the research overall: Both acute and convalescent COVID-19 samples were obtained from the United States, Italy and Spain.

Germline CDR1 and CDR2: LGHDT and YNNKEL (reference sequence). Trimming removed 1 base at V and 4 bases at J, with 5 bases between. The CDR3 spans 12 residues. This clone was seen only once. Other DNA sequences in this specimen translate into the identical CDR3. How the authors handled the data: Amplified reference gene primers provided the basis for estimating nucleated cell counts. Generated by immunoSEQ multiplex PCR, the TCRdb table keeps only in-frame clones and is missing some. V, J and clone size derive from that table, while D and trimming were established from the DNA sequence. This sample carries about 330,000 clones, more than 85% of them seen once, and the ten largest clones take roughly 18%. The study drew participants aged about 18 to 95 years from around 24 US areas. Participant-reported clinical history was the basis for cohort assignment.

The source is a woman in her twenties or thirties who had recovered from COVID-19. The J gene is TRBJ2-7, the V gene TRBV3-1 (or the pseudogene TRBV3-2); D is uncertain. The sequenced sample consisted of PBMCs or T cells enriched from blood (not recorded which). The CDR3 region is CASSQGGYEQYF. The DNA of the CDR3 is TGTGCCAGCAGCCAAGGAGGATACGAGCAGTACTTC.